This T cell receptor (beta chain) derives from a study of blood T cells in healthy people across ages. Across the study: With template switching, about one barcoded beta molecule was captured per two T cells. Notes on the study in general: Whereas aged donors had fewer naive CD4+ cells, long-lived donors had more of them and higher diversity. Diversity figures derived from one million T cells were judged to underestimate the true value.

The donors, healthy Caucasians from Russia, were aged about 6 to 95. This clonotype was seen only a few times. The antigen is not known. Per the germline V gene, CDR1 is MDHEN and CDR2 is SYDVKM. Trimming took 3 bases from V and 4 from J; bases not matched to a gene: 4. This CDR3 is built from 15 residues. With a J-beta primer mix and a sample-barcoded 5' primer, a second PCR ran about 7 to 11 cycles. Using its own MiXCR run on the 5' RACE reads, TCRdb lists one record per CDR3 protein. The sample contains under 2 million distinct CDR3 sequences, about 35% of which appear only once. The chain links TRBV28 to TRBJ2-5, with 11 bases fitting TRBD2. This TCR was sampled from a woman in her 30s in good health. The sample consisted of blood. CDR3 sequence: CASSFPGLAGETQYF. In nucleotides, the CDR3 is TGTGCCAGCAGTTTCCCCGGACTAGCGGGAGAGACCCAGTACTTC.